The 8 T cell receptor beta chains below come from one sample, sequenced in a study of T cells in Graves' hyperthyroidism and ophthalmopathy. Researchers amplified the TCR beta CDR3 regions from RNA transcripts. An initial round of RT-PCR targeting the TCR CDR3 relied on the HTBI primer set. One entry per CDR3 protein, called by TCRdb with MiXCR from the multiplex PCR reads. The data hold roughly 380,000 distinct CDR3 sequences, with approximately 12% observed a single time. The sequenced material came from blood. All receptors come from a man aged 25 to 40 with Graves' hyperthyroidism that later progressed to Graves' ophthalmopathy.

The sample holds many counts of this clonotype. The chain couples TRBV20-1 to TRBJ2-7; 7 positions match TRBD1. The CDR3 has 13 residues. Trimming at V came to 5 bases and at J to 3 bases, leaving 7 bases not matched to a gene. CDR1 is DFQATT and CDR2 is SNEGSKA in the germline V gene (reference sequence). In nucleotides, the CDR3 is TGCAGTGCTCGGAACGGGACAGTCTACGAGCAGTACTTC. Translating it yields CSARNGTVYEQYF.

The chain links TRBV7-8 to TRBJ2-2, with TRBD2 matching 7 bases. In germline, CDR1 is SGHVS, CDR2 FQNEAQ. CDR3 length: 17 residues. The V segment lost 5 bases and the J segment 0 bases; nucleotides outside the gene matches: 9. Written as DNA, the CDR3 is TGTGCCAGCAGCCTCGTGTTGGGGGGGGCGAACACCGGGGAGCTGTTTTTT. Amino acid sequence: CASSLVLGGANTGELFF.

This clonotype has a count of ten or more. CDR3 nucleotide sequence: TGTGCCAGCAGTTTAGGGGCACCTGTGGAGCAGTACTTC. Amino acid sequence: CASSLGAPVEQYF. This chain uses TRBV28 with TRBJ2-7; D is possibly TRBD1 (5 bases). CDR1 is MDHEN and CDR2 is SYDVKM in the germline V gene. The CDR3 totals 13 residues. V was shortened by 2 bases and J by 7 bases, with 12 bases between the two germline ends.

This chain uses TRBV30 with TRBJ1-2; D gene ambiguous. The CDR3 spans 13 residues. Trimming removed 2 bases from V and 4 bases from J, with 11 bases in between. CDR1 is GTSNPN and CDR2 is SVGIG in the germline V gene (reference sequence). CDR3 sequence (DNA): TGTGCCTGGAGTTGGGAGGGTGGCTATGGCTACACCTTC. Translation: CAWSWEGGYGYTF.

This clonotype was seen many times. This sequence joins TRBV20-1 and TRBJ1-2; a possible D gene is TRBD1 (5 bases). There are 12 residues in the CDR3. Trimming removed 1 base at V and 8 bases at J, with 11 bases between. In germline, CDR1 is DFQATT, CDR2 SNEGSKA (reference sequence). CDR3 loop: CSARVGGWGYTF. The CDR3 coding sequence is TGCAGTGCTAGAGTCGGGGGATGGGGCTACACCTTC.

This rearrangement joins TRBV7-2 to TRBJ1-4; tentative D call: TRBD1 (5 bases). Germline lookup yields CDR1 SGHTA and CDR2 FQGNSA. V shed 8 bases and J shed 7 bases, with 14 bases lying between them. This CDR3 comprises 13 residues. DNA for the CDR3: TGTGCCAGCCGGCGGGACGTCTCTGAAAAACTGTTTTTT. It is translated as CASRRDVSEKLFF.

This CDR3 is CASSSPEAQYF. For the CDR3, the DNA is TGTGCCAGCAGCTCCCCCGAGGCCCAGTACTTC. The V call is TRBV11-2, the J call TRBJ2-5, with D unresolved. Germline V gene sequence: CDR1 SGHAT, CDR2 FQNNGV. Trimming pared 4 bases from V and 9 bases from J, leaving 9 bases between. The CDR3 totals 11 residues.

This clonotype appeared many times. CDR3 DNA: TGCAGTGTGGGTCTAGCGGGGGGAACACAAGAGACCCAGTACTTC. Translated, it gives CSVGLAGGTQETQYF. The gene calls are TRBV20-1 and TRBJ2-5, with 11 bases lining up with TRBD2. Germline-derived CDR1 and CDR2 are DFQATT and SNEGSKA (reference sequence). The CDR3 has 15 residues. The V and J ends lost 7 bases and 2 bases, in that order; junction bases with no gene match: 9.